The 27 T cell receptor beta chains below come from one sample, sequenced in a study of OX40 agonist ivuxolimab in advanced cancers. Using immunoSEQ multiplex PCR, the repertoire was profiled, and TCRdb retains in-frame clones only, with some absent. The sample records about 38,000 clones, 85% being singletons. The sequencing used CD4+ or CD8+ T cells sorted from blood, collected in a trial of the OX40 agonist ivuxolimab. These receptors came from an adult with an advanced solid tumor such as melanoma, head and neck, liver or kidney cancer.

For the CDR3, the DNA is TGTGCCAGCAGCCAAGATCAGGAGGGCCCCTTCTATGGCTACACCTTC. Translation gives CASSQDQEGPFYGYTF. The chain uses TRBV5-4 and TRBJ1-2; the D is unclear. The CDR3 loop spans 16 amino acids. The V end lost 4 bases, the J end lost 4 bases, and 20 bases lay between the germline ends. Looked up from germline, CDR1 is SGHNT and CDR2 is YYREEE (reference sequence).

This clone was counted only a few times. J is TRBJ2-7 and V is TRBV4-2, with D possibly being TRBD1 or TRBD2 (5 bases each). V lost 4 bases and J 6 bases, leaving 10 bases between the germline ends. The CDR3 runs 12 residues. Germline CDR1 and CDR2: LGHNA and YNFKEQ. The CDR3 spells CASSRLGAEQYF. The CDR3 nucleotides read TGTGCCAGCAGCCGCCTCGGGGCCGAGCAGTACTTC.

V gene TRBV14 combines with J gene TRBJ2-5, with D tentatively TRBD1 (5 bases). Looked up from germline, CDR1 is SGHDN and CDR2 is FVKESK. The germline V and J ends were trimmed by 0 bases and 1 base, with 12 bases remaining between them. CDR3 length equals 16 residues. The CDR3 sequence: CASSQDLGLLQETQYF. The CDR3 nucleotides are TGTGCCAGCAGCCAAGATTTGGGGCTACTCCAAGAGACCCAGTACTTC.

This sequence joins TRBV7-9 and TRBJ2-1; D not resolved. Germline V gene sequence: CDR1 SEHNR, CDR2 FQNEAQ (reference sequence). V lost 0 bases, J lost 5 bases, and 11 bases lay in between. The CDR3 contains 15 residues. The CDR3 loop reads CASSLALSGNNEQFF. The DNA for the CDR3 is TGTGCCAGCAGCTTAGCGCTGTCTGGGAACAATGAGCAGTTCTTC.

The chain joins TRBV7-2 to TRBJ1-1; perhaps TRBD1 as D (6 bases). This CDR3 spans 15 amino acids. The V end was cut by 1 base, the J end by 1 base, with 10 bases between. Germline CDR1 is SGHTA and CDR2 is FQGNSA. CDR3 sequence reads: CASSLGGRWNTEAFF. CDR3 bases: TGTGCCAGCAGCTTAGGGGGGCGGTGGAACACTGAAGCTTTCTTT.

DNA for the CDR3: TGTGCCAGCGTAGGGGACTCGGCCTACGAGCAGTACTTC. The encoded protein is CASVGDSAYEQYF. The chain carries TRBV2 and TRBJ2-7; a weak D match, TRBD2 (6 bases). The CDR3 has 13 amino acids. The ends were cut back, 8 bases at V and 2 bases at J, with 13 bases in the middle. CDR1 and CDR2 from the germline V gene are SNHLY and FYNNEI. The entire variable domain, with the rest obtained from reference TRBV2 and TRBJ2-7, is as follows: EPEVTQTPSHQVTQMGQEVILRCVPISNHLYFYWYRQILGQKVEFLVSFYNNEISEKSEIFDDQFSVERPDGSNFTLKIRSTKLEDSAMYFCASVGDSAYEQYFGPGTRLTVT.

The J gene is TRBJ1-3, the V gene TRBV14, with D hard to call. This CDR3 is 14 amino acids long. Germline loops: CDR1 SGHDN, CDR2 FVKESK. V lost 0 bases and J 5 bases, leaving 8 bases between the germline ends. For the CDR3, the DNA is TGTGCCAGCAGCCAAGATTACGGTAGAAACACCATATATTTT. Amino acids: CASSQDYGRNTIYF. Combining the CDR3 with reference TRBV14 and TRBJ1-3 gives the whole variable domain EAGVTQFPSHSVIEKGQTVTLRCDPISGHDNLYWYRRVMGKEIKFLLHFVKESKQDESGMPNNRFLAERTGGTYSTLKVQPAELEDSGVYFCASSQDYGRNTIYFGEGSWLTVV.

The J gene is TRBJ1-2, the V gene TRBV7-8; D possibly corresponds to TRBD1 (5 bases). There are 14 residues in the CDR3. V was clipped by 0 bases and J by 7 bases, with 12 bases between them. From germline, CDR1 is SGHVS and CDR2 FQNEAQ. The CDR3 is CASSLARGEVGYTF. The CDR3 DNA is TGTGCCAGCAGCTTAGCTAGGGGAGAGGTTGGCTACACCTTC.

This chain connects TRBV6-1 to TRBJ1-2, with a weak D call TRBD1 (6 bases). The CDR3 covers 11 residues. Trimming removed 5 bases at V and 7 bases at J, with 8 bases between. Germline lookup yields CDR1 MNHNS and CDR2 SASEGT. CDR3 sequence (DNA): TGTGCCAGCAGTACCAGGGGTGGCTACACCTTC. Translated: CASSTRGGYTF.

The CDR3 DNA is TGTGCCAGCAGCCAGTCAGGGCGAGATACGCAGTATTTT. Its translation: CASSQSGRDTQYF. The chain employs TRBV14 and TRBJ2-3, with D possibly matching TRBD1 (5 bases). Deletions cut 3 bases from V and 5 bases from J, with 9 bases between. The CDR3 consists of 13 residues. Looked up from germline, CDR1 is SGHDN and CDR2 is FVKESK.

The chain is built from TRBV27 and TRBJ2-3, with 9 bases aligning to TRBD1. V trimming: 3 bases; J trimming: 0 bases; junction bases outside the gene matches: 7. The V gene's germline CDR1 is MNHEY and CDR2 SMNVEV (reference sequence). This CDR3 spans 17 amino acids. CDR3 nucleotides: TGTGCCAGCAGTTTTGCCCGGGACAGGGTTAGCACAGATACGCAGTATTTT. Residues: CASSFARDRVSTDTQYF.

The chain is built from TRBV5-1 and TRBJ1-4, with 7 bases aligning to TRBD1. This CDR3 is 15 amino acids long. After removal of 4 bases from V and 0 bases from J, the junction contained 3 bases not matched to a gene. From germline, CDR1 is SGHRS and CDR2 YFSETQ. The CDR3 spells CASSGGQSTNEKLFF. The DNA for the CDR3 is TGCGCCAGCAGCGGGGGACAGTCAACTAATGAAAAACTGTTTTTT.

The chain has TRBV21-1 and TRBJ2-3; the tabulated D call, TRBD2, remains unverified against the DNA. TRBV21-1 is flagged as a pseudogene. The CDR3 loop spans 15 amino acids. In nucleotides, the CDR3 is TGTGCCAGCAGCCAGACTAGCGTGTCGGCAGATACGCAGTATTTT. Amino acids: CASSQTSVSADTQYF.

V gene TRBV2 combines with J gene TRBJ2-1; 8 bases fit TRBD1. The CDR3 runs to 13 residues. V lost 6 bases, J lost 8 bases, and 6 bases stayed unmatched. Per the germline V gene, CDR1 is SNHLY and CDR2 is FYNNEI. The DNA of the CDR3 is TGTGCCAGCAGCCAAGGACAGGGCGATGAGCAGTTCTTC. Amino acids: CASSQGQGDEQFF. Full variable domain (missing parts from reference TRBV2 and TRBJ2-1): EPEVTQTPSHQVTQMGQEVILRCVPISNHLYFYWYRQILGQKVEFLVSFYNNEISEKSEIFDDQFSVERPDGSNFTLKIRSTKLEDSAMYFCASSQGQGDEQFFGPGTRLTVL.

V gene TRBV9 combines with J gene TRBJ2-5; 7 nucleotides agree with TRBD2. The V segment lost 0 bases and the J segment 1 base; nucleotides outside the gene matches: 6. The CDR3 sequence is 16 residues long. Germline loops: CDR1 SGDLS, CDR2 YYNGEE. The DNA for the CDR3 is TGTGCCAGCAGCGTAGGGAGCGGGGCGCCCCAAGAGACCCAGTACTTC. This encodes CASSVGSGAPQETQYF.

The rearrangement links TRBV30 to TRBJ2-7; perhaps TRBD1 as D (6 bases). Germline values: CDR1 GTSNPN, CDR2 SVGIG (reference sequence). V was shortened by 5 bases and J by 2 bases, with 13 bases between the two germline ends. The CDR3 consists of 13 residues. The CDR3 reads CAWATGNTYEQYF. The CDR3 DNA reads as TGTGCCTGGGCCACAGGGAATACCTACGAGCAGTACTTC.

This sequence joins TRBV7-6 and TRBJ1-4; 7 positions match TRBD1. Germline loops: CDR1 SGHVS, CDR2 FNYEAQ. The CDR3 runs to 17 residues. Trimming at V came to 2 bases and at J to 0 bases, leaving 6 bases not matched to a gene. The CDR3 DNA is TGTGCCAGCAGCTTATGGGGACAGCGTGCAACTAATGAAAAACTGTTTTTT. Its protein product is CASSLWGQRATNEKLFF.

The chain recombines TRBV6-1 with TRBJ2-4, with 8 nucleotides matching TRBD2. There are 17 residues in the CDR3. V was clipped by 3 bases and J by 2 bases; unmatched bases: 9. The germline V gene has CDR1 MNHNS and CDR2 SASEGT. The CDR3 coding sequence is TGTGCCAGCAGTGATCCCGTAGCGGGGAGGACCAAAAACATTCAGTACTTC. Its protein is CASSDPVAGRTKNIQYF.

V usage is TRBV11-2 and J usage is TRBJ1-6; TRBD1 is a possible D gene (5 bases). The CDR3 contains 16 residues. CDR1 is SGHAT, CDR2 FQNNGV, per germline. V lost 0 bases to trimming and J lost 5 bases, with 11 bases between them. CDR3 coding DNA: TGTGCCAGCAGCTTAGACATGGCAGGGCATAATTCACCCCTCCACTTT. Translation gives CASSLDMAGHNSPLHF.

The rearrangement uses TRBV11-2 and TRBJ2-3, with D unresolved. The V end lost 4 bases, the J end lost 4 bases, and 9 bases lay between the germline ends. The CDR3 covers 13 residues. Germline CDR1 and CDR2: SGHAT and FQNNGV. The chain's CDR3 is CASSSIGSDTQYF. DNA of the CDR3: TGTGCCAGCAGCTCCATCGGGTCAGATACGCAGTATTTT. The full variable domain, its missing parts supplied by reference TRBV11-2 and TRBJ2-3, is EAGVAQSPRYKIIEKRQSVAFWCNPISGHATLYWYQQILGQGPKLLIQFQNNGVVDDSQLPKDRFSAERLKGVDSTLKIQPAKLEDSAVYLCASSSIGSDTQYFGPGTRLTVL.

The CDR3 nucleotides are TGTGCCAGCAGCTTAGGGACGCAAGTTTACAATGAGCAGTTCTTC. Its protein is CASSLGTQVYNEQFF. The genes are TRBV7-3 and TRBJ2-1; D possibly matches TRBD1 or TRBD2 (5 bases each). Germline V gene sequence: CDR1 SGHTA, CDR2 FQGTGA. CDR3 length: 15 amino acids. V was shortened by 2 bases and J by 4 bases, with 12 bases between the two germline ends.

The V and J genes are TRBV7-2 and TRBJ2-7; TRBD1 might be the D (6 bases). Germline CDR1 SGHTA, CDR2 FQGNSA. V was cut by 6 bases and J by 3 bases, with 9 bases left in between. This CDR3 comprises 12 residues. DNA of the CDR3: TGTGCCAGCAGTACAGGGATCTACGAGCAGTACTTC. Its translation: CASSTGIYEQYF.

The chain links TRBV7-9 to TRBJ1-6; D is perhaps TRBD1 (6 bases). V shed 1 base and J shed 7 bases, with 20 bases lying between them. The germline V gene encodes CDR1 SEHNR and CDR2 FQNEAQ (reference sequence). This CDR3 is 18 amino acids long. The CDR3 DNA follows: TGTGCCAGCAGCTTAGGTCTACCACCGAGACAGGAGAATTCACCCCTCCACTTT. Encoded protein: CASSLGLPPRQENSPLHF.

This clone was seen a few times. The chain carries TRBV10-3 and TRBJ1-2; the D is unclear. V lost 0 bases to trimming and J lost 0 bases, with 8 bases between them. Germline CDR1 ENHRY, CDR2 SYGVKD. The CDR3 consists of 15 residues. The CDR3 DNA is TGTGCCATCAGTGAGTCGGAAGCACCTAACTATGGCTACACCTTC. Protein sequence: CAISESEAPNYGYTF.

CDR3 nucleotide sequence: TGTGCCAGCAGCTTCGACAGGGGGCGCACCGGGGAGCTGTTTTTT. Translation gives CASSFDRGRTGELFF. The V call is TRBV11-2, the J call TRBJ2-2; 10 positions match TRBD1. Trimming took 3 bases from V and 4 from J; bases not matched to a gene: 2. The CDR3 is made up of 15 amino acids. Germline assignment: CDR1 SGHAT and CDR2 FQNNGV.

The chain's CDR3 is CASSGQGFVEQYF. DNA for the CDR3: TGTGCCAGCTCGGGACAGGGGTTCGTCGAGCAGTACTTC. This chain links TRBV18 with TRBJ2-7; 10 bases are shared with TRBD1. The CDR3 length is 13 residues. Germline V gene lookup returns CDR1 KGHSH and CDR2 LQKENI. V dropped 6 bases and J dropped 6; count of bases not matched to a gene: 5.

This clone was counted only a few times. The chain has TRBV20-1 and TRBJ1-1; D is perhaps TRBD1 (6 bases). The CDR3 consists of 11 residues. CDR1 DFQATT and CDR2 SNEGSKA come from the germline V gene (reference sequence). Trimming left V 6 bases short and J 7 bases short, with 12 bases between. CDR3 DNA: TGCAGTGCCCCAACAGGGAATGAAGCTTTCTTT. This sequence encodes CSAPTGNEAFF.